A single sample gave rise to the 7 T cell receptor beta chains below, sequenced in a study of STAT5B mutations in CD4+ large granular lymphocyte leukemia. Data came from immunoSEQ multiplex PCR; TCRdb stores just in-frame clones and leaves some out. The sample yields about 35,000 clones, roughly 80% seen once. Sequenced material: CD4+ T cells from blood buffy coats. The receptor source for this set is a human donor in good health.

As for this clone: At one end the junction does not follow the germline gene, possibly because of a read error. The rearrangement joins TRBV7-9 to TRBJ2-1; maybe TRBD1 (6 bases). CDR1 SEHNR and CDR2 FQNEAQ come from the germline V gene (reference sequence). This CDR3 has 18 residues. In DNA form, the CDR3 reads TGTGCCAGCAGCTCTCTTTCTTGGGGGCCATCCTCCCACAATGAGCAGTTCTTC. It codes for CASSSLSWGPSSHNEQFF.

The V call is TRBV5-1, the J call TRBJ1-2; the match to TRBD1 covers 7 bases. Trimming took 0 bases from V and 2 from J; bases not matched to a gene: 4. The germline V gene encodes CDR1 SGHRS and CDR2 YFSETQ. The CDR3 is 15 residues long. CDR3 amino acids: CASSLGTGLNYGYTF. The DNA for the CDR3 is TGCGCCAGCAGCTTGGGGACAGGTTTAAACTATGGCTACACCTTC.

The rearrangement uses TRBV11-2 and TRBJ1-1; the D is unclear. The CDR3 contains 12 residues. The V end was cut by 5 bases, the J end by 5 bases, with 9 bases between. The germline V gene encodes CDR1 SGHAT and CDR2 FQNNGV. The CDR3 here is CASSPSPTEAFF. CDR3 DNA sequence: TGTGCCAGCAGCCCCTCCCCAACTGAAGCTTTCTTT. The variable domain in full, with the rest retrieved from reference TRBV11-2 and TRBJ1-1, is EAGVAQSPRYKIIEKRQSVAFWCNPISGHATLYWYQQILGQGPKLLIQFQNNGVVDDSQLPKDRFSAERLKGVDSTLKIQPAKLEDSAVYLCASSPSPTEAFFGQGTRLTVV.

The chain combines TRBV9 with TRBJ2-1; 9 bases match TRBD1. Germline CDR1 and CDR2: SGDLS and YYNGEE. CDR3 length: 16 residues. With V trimmed by 2 bases and J by 4 bases, 7 bases remained unmatched. The DNA of the CDR3 is TGTGCCAGCAGCGTCGGTATGGGACAGGGATACAATGAGCAGTTCTTC. This encodes CASSVGMGQGYNEQFF.

The chain carries TRBV4-2 and TRBJ2-3; 13 bases match TRBD2. Germline V gene data show CDR1 as LGHNA and CDR2 as YNFKEQ. The V gene end was trimmed by 3 bases and the J gene end by 3 bases; junction bases not matched to a gene: 6. This CDR3 comprises 17 residues. CDR3 sequence (DNA): TGTGCCAGCAGCCATGCGACACTAGCGGGAGGGACAGATACGCAGTATTTT. Protein product: CASSHATLAGGTDTQYF.

V is TRBV15 and J is TRBJ1-5; possibly TRBD1 for D (5 bases). Germline V gene sequence: CDR1 LNHNV, CDR2 YYDKDF (reference sequence). Between the trimmed V and J ends, which lost 1 base and 2 bases, there was a span of 9 bases. The CDR3 consists of 15 residues. The CDR3 reads CATSRGGAGNQPQHF. DNA for the CDR3: TGTGCCACCAGCAGAGGAGGGGCGGGCAATCAGCCCCAGCATTTT.

This clone has only a few counts. This chain connects TRBV7-9 to TRBJ2-1; D is tentatively TRBD1 or TRBD2 (5 bases each). V was shortened by 3 bases and J by 8 bases, with 17 bases between the two germline ends. The length of the CDR3 is 15 residues. Per germline, CDR1 SEHNR and CDR2 FQNEAQ (reference sequence). Here the CDR3 DNA reads TGTGCCAGCAGCTTGACCGGGACCCTCGGGGATGAGCAGTTCTTC. Protein: CASSLTGTLGDEQFF.